The rows below give T cell receptor beta chains drawn from one sample of a study of T cells in Graves' hyperthyroidism and ophthalmopathy. TCRdb called the multiplex PCR reads again in MiXCR, with one record for every CDR3 protein. The sample records hundreds of thousands of distinct CDR3 sequences, roughly 13% being singletons. What was sequenced was blood. These TCRs come from a woman between 18 and 29 years old with Graves' hyperthyroidism. Each CDR3 is given with its conserved first and last residue. D genes are given only for firm matches. Size is stated for part of the rows, as once, few or many counts, or as a class when the clone is expanded.

v_call	d_call	j_call	clone_size	cdr3_aa	cdr3_nt
TRBV6-1	TRBD1	TRBJ1-2	-	CASSASESNRGDGYTF	TGTGCCAGCAGTGCGTCCGAATCGAACAGGGGGGATGGCTACACCTTC
TRBV7-9	-	TRBJ1-2	few	CASSLGTSTQGYTF	TGTGCCAGCAGCTTAGGGACTTCCACACAGGGATACACCTTC
TRBV7-9	TRBD1	TRBJ1-5	-	CASSRTQGKPQHF	TGTGCCAGCAGTCGAACACAGGGGAAGCCCCAGCATTTT
TRBV19	-	TRBJ1-2	-	CASSLRGISLANYGYTF	TGTGCCAGTTCTCTGAGGGGGATCTCGTTAGCTAACTATGGCTACACCTTC
TRBV5-1	TRBD2	TRBJ2-3	many	CASSFKLAGVTDTQYF	TGCGCCAGCAGCTTTAAACTAGCGGGAGTCACAGATACGCAGTATTTT
TRBV15	-	TRBJ2-2	many	CATSRDGGGELFF	TGTGCCACCAGCAGAGATGGCGGGGGGGAGCTGTTTTTT
TRBV28	-	TRBJ1-5	many	CASSSRRGSPYQPQHF	TGTGCCAGCAGTTCGAGGCGGGGAAGCCCCTATCAGCCCCAGCATTTT
TRBV20-1	-	TRBJ1-2	many	CSASWGGNYGYTF	TGCAGTGCGAGCTGGGGAGGGAACTATGGCTACACCTTC
TRBV28	TRBD2	TRBJ2-3	many	CASGESGSGTDTQYF	TGTGCCAGCGGAGAAAGCGGGAGTGGTACAGATACGCAGTATTTT
TRBV6-4	-	TRBJ1-1	many	CASSDHQNTEAFF	TGTGCCAGCAGTGACCACCAGAACACTGAAGCTTTCTTT
TRBV3-1	-	TRBJ2-3	many	CASSQSQGADTQYF	TGTGCCAGCAGCCAATCGCAGGGTGCAGATACGCAGTATTTT
TRBV5-4	TRBD1	TRBJ2-5	few	CASSLDSGGGVETQYF	TGTGCCAGCAGCTTAGATTCAGGGGGCGGTGTAGAGACCCAGTACTTC
TRBV28	TRBD2	TRBJ2-2	-	CASTIGGANTGELFF	TGTGCCAGCACCATTGGGGGGGCGAACACCGGGGAGCTGTTTTTT
TRBV7-2	TRBD1	TRBJ1-1	many	CASSSDRGGNTEAFF	TGTGCCAGCAGCTCGGACAGGGGAGGTAACACTGAAGCTTTCTTT
TRBV19	TRBD2	TRBJ2-5	many	CASSRTSGYFQETQYF	TGTGCCAGTAGCCGAACTAGCGGATATTTCCAAGAGACCCAGTACTTC
TRBV5-6	TRBD2	TRBJ2-3	many	CASQASGQHTDTQYF	TGTGCCAGCCAAGCTAGCGGACAACACACAGATACGCAGTATTTT
TRBV13	-	TRBJ1-4	-	CASSLGDQTNEKLFF	TGTGCCAGCAGCTTAGGGGATCAAACTAATGAAAAACTGTTTTTT
TRBV4-2	TRBD2	TRBJ2-1	many	CASSQLREAFYNEQFF	TGTGCCAGCAGCCAACTCCGGGAGGCCTTCTACAATGAGCAGTTCTTC
TRBV20-1	TRBD1	TRBJ1-2	many	CSVSQGQRGYTF	TGCAGTGTTTCGCAGGGACAGCGAGGGTACACCTTC
TRBV7-9	-	TRBJ2-1	many	CASSLDARTYYSYNEQFF	TGTGCCAGCAGCTTAGACGCGCGGACCTATTACTCCTACAATGAGCAGTTCTTC
TRBV10-3	TRBD1	TRBJ1-2	many	CAIRGTGGFYGYTF	TGTGCCATCAGAGGGACAGGGGGATTCTATGGCTACACCTTC
TRBV7-6	-	TRBJ2-5	many	CASSLNSQGQETQYF	TGTGCCAGCAGCCTCAACTCCCAGGGACAAGAGACCCAGTACTTC
TRBV6-2/TRBV6-3	-	TRBJ2-1	many	CASSPDSSAYNEQFF	TGTGCCAGCAGTCCGGACAGCTCCGCGTACAATGAGCAGTTCTTC
TRBV6-2/TRBV6-3	-	TRBJ1-1	many	CASSYSFGGADTEAFF	TGTGCCAGCAGTTACTCTTTTGGTGGAGCGGACACTGAAGCTTTCTTT
TRBV2	TRBD1	TRBJ1-1	many	CASMPWDRGPVEAFF	TGTGCCAGCATGCCGTGGGACAGGGGGCCAGTTGAAGCTTTCTTT
TRBV7-2	-	TRBJ2-2	few	CASSLGLATGELFF	TGTGCCAGCAGCTTAGGCCTAGCGACCGGGGAGCTGTTTTTT
TRBV15	-	TRBJ2-3	few	CATSRSLLGGHPDTQYF	TGTGCCACCAGCAGATCGCTCCTTGGGGGGCACCCAGATACGCAGTATTTT
TRBV7-2	-	TRBJ1-6	few	CAGSLFPGAVDIYNSPLHF	TGTGCCGGCAGCTTATTTCCGGGGGCAGTCGATATATATAATTCACCCCTCCACTTT
TRBV7-8	-	TRBJ1-2	many	CASSPGESNYGYTF	TGTGCCAGCAGCCCTGGAGAGTCTAACTATGGCTACACCTTC
TRBV24-1	-	TRBJ2-1	many	CATSDAPGPEQFF	TGTGCCACCAGTGATGCACCCGGGCCGGAGCAGTTCTTC
TRBV7-8	-	TRBJ2-7	-	CASSLGWGVLEQYF	TGTGCCAGCAGCTTAGGATGGGGGGTTCTCGAGCAGTACTTC
TRBV9	TRBD2	TRBJ2-5	few	CASSVGTSGGRQETQYF	TGTGCCAGCAGCGTAGGGACTAGCGGGGGGCGGCAAGAGACCCAGTACTTC
TRBV4-3	TRBD2	TRBJ2-1	-	CASSLTGGLAGDEQFF	TGCGCCAGCAGCCTCACCGGGGGACTAGCGGGAGACGAGCAGTTCTTC
TRBV28	TRBD1	TRBJ2-2	many	CASRITGTGGTGELFF	TGTGCCAGCAGGATTACCGGGACAGGGGGCACCGGGGAGCTGTTTTTT
TRBV3-1	-	TRBJ1-3	few	CASNSRGRSGENTIYF	TGTGCCAGCAACTCAAGGGGGAGAAGTGGTGAAAACACCATATATTTT
TRBV28	-	TRBJ1-2	many	CASSPGTLLNRGYGYTF	TGTGCCAGCAGCCCCGGGACCCTTCTAAATAGGGGTTATGGCTACACCTTC
TRBV19	-	TRBJ2-7	few	CASSGARVAHEQYF	TGTGCCAGTAGTGGCGCGAGAGTGGCCCACGAGCAGTACTTC
TRBV2	-	TRBJ2-7	many	CASSDRESYEQYF	TGTGCCAGCAGTGACAGGGAAAGCTACGAGCAGTACTTC
TRBV6-1	-	TRBJ2-2	many	CASSVGIANTGELFF	TGTGCCAGCAGTGTAGGTATAGCGAACACCGGGGAGCTGTTTTTT